Below are 10 T cell receptor beta chains sequenced from a single sample in a study of T cell changes during pregnancy in multiple sclerosis. The repertoire was sequenced with immunoSEQ multiplex PCR; TCRdb's copy has only in-frame clones and lacks some. The sample contains approximately 28,000 clones, over 75% of which appear only once. This material consisted of CD8+ T cells from peripheral blood mononuclear cells, taken after pregnancy. These receptors all stem from a female donor with multiple sclerosis, enrolled in a pregnancy study.

This clone was picked up one time. J is TRBJ1-1 and V is TRBV6-5; tentatively, D is TRBD1 (5 bases). V lost 7 bases and J lost 0, with 9 bases in between. This CDR3 has 13 residues. Per germline, CDR1 MNHEY and CDR2 SVGAGI. The CDR3, as DNA: TGTGCCAGCATGGGGCCCCTGAACACTGAAGCTTTCTTT. Its protein is CASMGPLNTEAFF.

The V call is TRBV9, the J call TRBJ1-1, with D tentatively TRBD1 (5 bases). The V and J ends lost 3 bases and 4 bases respectively, with 10 bases between them. The CDR3 has 13 residues. Germline V CDR1 and CDR2: SGDLS, YYNGEE. For the CDR3, the DNA is TGTGCCAGCAGCGGAGGAGGGACCACTGAAGCTTTCTTT. Amino acid sequence: CASSGGGTTEAFF.

The V and J genes are TRBV28 and TRBJ1-5; 8 nucleotides match TRBD1. This CDR3 spans 15 amino acids. Germline V gene lookup returns CDR1 MDHEN and CDR2 SYDVKM. Trimming cost V 6 bases and J 3 bases; bases outside gene matches: 7. As DNA, the CDR3 is TGTGCCAGCAGCCGCGACAGGGGCGTCAATCAGCCCCAGCATTTT. Translated, it gives CASSRDRGVNQPQHF.

The chain is built from TRBV6-4 and TRBJ2-2, with a tentative D call TRBD2 (6 bases). This CDR3 has 15 amino acids. V lost 0 bases and J 3 bases, leaving 8 bases between the germline ends. CDR1 is MRHNA, CDR2 SNTAGT, per germline. The CDR3 DNA reads TGTGCCAGCAGTGACTCTCCGGGGGACACCGGGGAGCTGTTTTTT. Its protein product is CASSDSPGDTGELFF.

This rearrangement joins TRBV19 to TRBJ2-1; D is unclear. There are 15 residues in the CDR3. V was trimmed by 1 base and J by 3 bases, leaving 10 bases between them. Germline CDR1 is LNHDA and CDR2 is SQIVND (reference sequence). In DNA form, the CDR3 reads TGTGCCAGTAGTATAGCCAGTGTTTACTACAATGAGCAGTTCTTC. Translated: CASSIASVYYNEQFF.

This rearrangement joins TRBV27 to TRBJ2-3; no clear D gene. The CDR3 runs to 13 residues. Germline V gene sequence: CDR1 MNHEY, CDR2 SMNVEV (reference sequence). V was clipped by 3 bases and J by 2 bases, with 6 bases between them. The CDR3 protein is CASSFGFTDTQYF. The CDR3 region has the DNA TGTGCCAGCAGTTTCGGGTTCACAGATACGCAGTATTTT.

The sample holds a few counts of this clone. The chain carries TRBV4-2 and TRBJ2-1; 7 positions agree with TRBD2. With 0 bases clipped from V and 3 bases from J, the junction kept 5 bases outside the gene matches. The CDR3 has 16 residues. The germline V gene has CDR1 LGHNA and CDR2 YNFKEQ. CDR3 coding DNA: TGTGCCAGCAGCCAAGAGCTTGGGGGGGACTACAATGAGCAGTTCTTC. Translating gives CASSQELGGDYNEQFF.

The V and J genes are TRBV27 and TRBJ1-1; D not certain. The CDR3 contains 13 residues. Germline loops: CDR1 MNHEY, CDR2 SMNVEV (reference sequence). Trimming pared 6 bases from V and 1 base from J, leaving 9 bases between. The CDR3, as DNA: TGTGCCAGCAGGATGGCTCGGAACACTGAAGCTTTCTTT. The encoded protein is CASRMARNTEAFF.

This rearrangement joins TRBV27 to TRBJ2-1; 10 bases fit TRBD2. V shed 6 bases, J shed 5 bases, and the junction held 7 bases outside the gene matches. The CDR3 is made up of 15 amino acids. The germline V gene encodes CDR1 MNHEY and CDR2 SMNVEV (reference sequence). CDR3 amino acids: CASRATSGPHNEQFF. Here the CDR3 DNA reads TGTGCCAGCAGGGCGACTAGCGGGCCCCACAATGAGCAGTTCTTC.

This clone was seen once. In DNA form, the CDR3 reads TGCGCCAGCAGCTTGACCAGGAACGCGAACACCGGGGAGCTGTTTTTT. Translation gives CASSLTRNANTGELFF. V usage is TRBV5-1 and J usage is TRBJ2-2; D unresolved. Germline V gives CDR1 SGHRS, CDR2 YFSETQ. CDR3 length equals 16 residues. V lost 1 base to trimming and J lost 0 bases, with 10 bases between them.